These 14 T cell receptor beta chains originate from one sample sequenced in a study of blood T cell repertoires in COVID-19. Assay: immunoSEQ multiplex PCR; the TCRdb copy retains only in-frame clones and omits some. The sample records around 250,000 clones, about 90% being singletons. Specimen: PBMCs or T cells enriched from blood (not recorded which). These receptors all come from a human donor in a cohort exposed to, infected with or recovered from COVID-19 (not recorded which). The donor label of this sample is uncertain.

This clone was found once. The chain employs TRBV10-2 and TRBJ2-7; TRBD1 aligns across 7 bases. The CDR3 covers 14 residues. The V gene's germline CDR1 is WSHSY and CDR2 SAAADI. Trimming at V came to 2 bases and at J to 7 bases, leaving 8 bases not matched to a gene. The CDR3 loop is CASSETGAVGEQYF. The CDR3 DNA reads as TGCGCCAGCAGTGAGACAGGGGCCGTGGGGGAGCAGTACTTC.

J is TRBJ1-1 and V is TRBV2, with 11 bases aligning to TRBD1. CDR1 is SNHLY, CDR2 FYNNEI, per germline. V was clipped by 0 bases and J by 5 bases; unmatched bases: 5. There are 16 residues in the CDR3. The CDR3 bases are TGTGCCAGCAGTGAAGCGCAGGGGACAGGGGGGACTGAAGCTTTCTTT. Protein sequence: CASSEAQGTGGTEAFF. The full variable domain, in which reference TRBV2 and TRBJ1-1 provide the parts outside the CDR3, is EPEVTQTPSHQVTQMGQEVILRCVPISNHLYFYWYRQILGQKVEFLVSFYNNEISEKSEIFDDQFSVERPDGSNFTLKIRSTKLEDSAMYFCASSEAQGTGGTEAFFGQGTRLTVV.

The chain uses TRBV7-9 and TRBJ2-1, with 11 positions matching TRBD2. The CDR3 sequence is 15 residues long. V gave up 5 bases and J gave up 7 bases; unmatched junction bases: 7. Germline loops: CDR1 SEHNR, CDR2 FQNEAQ (reference sequence). CDR3 in amino acids: CASSPLAGAGNEQFF. The CDR3 nucleotides read TGTGCCAGCAGCCCACTAGCGGGGGCAGGGAATGAGCAGTTCTTC. The entire variable domain, with the rest obtained from reference TRBV7-9 and TRBJ2-1, is as follows: DTGVSQNPRHKITKRGQNVTFRCDPISEHNRLYWYRQTLGQGPEFLTYFQNEAQLEKSRLLSDRFSAERPKGSFSTLEIQRTEQGDSAMYLCASSPLAGAGNEQFFGPGTRLTVL.

This clone was seen only once. For the CDR3, the DNA is TGTGCCAGCAGTAGACAGGGGGGAAGCAATCAGCCCCAGCATTTT. It codes for CASSRQGGSNQPQHF. The J gene is TRBJ1-5, the V gene TRBV6-5; 9 nucleotides match TRBD1. The J segment lost 1 base and the V segment lost 5 bases, leaving 3 bases of the junction unmatched. The CDR3 covers 15 residues. Germline CDR1 reads MNHEY; CDR2 reads SVGAGI.

The chain has TRBV27 and TRBJ1-2, with 7 bases fitting TRBD1. CDR1 is MNHEY, CDR2 SMNVEV, per germline (reference sequence). The CDR3 length is 15 residues. After removal of 1 base from V and 2 bases from J, the junction contained 4 bases not matched to a gene. The CDR3 sequence: CASSLWGRGNYGYTF. The CDR3 coding sequence is TGTGCCAGCAGTTTATGGGGCAGGGGGAACTATGGCTACACCTTC.

The chain is built from TRBV7-2 and TRBJ2-3, with TRBD2 identical over 10 bases. The germline V gene has CDR1 SGHTA and CDR2 FQGNSA. The CDR3 contains 15 residues. The V gene end was trimmed by 5 bases and the J gene end by 1 base; junction bases not matched to a gene: 3. CDR3: CASSTGTSGTDTQYF. CDR3 nucleotide sequence: TGTGCCAGCAGCACAGGGACTAGCGGCACAGATACGCAGTATTTT.

This sequence joins TRBV18 and TRBJ1-3; no definite D call. V lost 6 bases and J 2 bases, leaving 17 bases between the germline ends. This CDR3 contains 16 residues. CDR1 KGHSH and CDR2 LQKENI come from the germline V gene. The CDR3 bases are TGTGCCAGCTCCCGGGATCCGCAAGGAACTGGAAACACCATATATTTT. It encodes CASSRDPQGTGNTIYF.

This chain joins TRBV19 and TRBJ2-7, with TRBD2 identical over 7 bases. Germline-derived CDR1 and CDR2 are LNHDA and SQIVND (reference sequence). V lost 1 base to trimming and J lost 2 bases; unmatched junction nucleotides: 2. CDR3 length equals 14 residues. In nucleotides, the CDR3 is TGTGCCAGTAGTATAGGGGAGGGACCCTACGAGCAGTACTTC. Its protein is CASSIGEGPYEQYF.

The rearrangement links TRBV6-1 to TRBJ2-3; tentatively, D is TRBD1 (5 bases). V lost 1 base to trimming and J lost 2 bases, with 7 bases between them. CDR3 length: 14 amino acids. Germline V gives CDR1 MNHNS, CDR2 SASEGT. The CDR3 nucleotides read TGTGCCAGCAGTGAAGACAGGCCCACAGATACGCAGTATTTT. This sequence encodes CASSEDRPTDTQYF.

The chain uses TRBV7-2 and TRBJ1-1; D call uncertain. V was shortened by 0 bases and J by 8 bases, with 13 bases between the two germline ends. Germline-derived CDR1 and CDR2 are SGHTA and FQGNSA. CDR3 length: 14 residues. CDR3 sequence: CASSLAPGGREAFF. CDR3 DNA sequence: TGTGCCAGCAGCTTAGCACCCGGCGGGAGAGAAGCTTTCTTT. Full variable domain (missing parts from reference TRBV7-2 and TRBJ1-1): GAGVSQSPSNKVTEKGKDVELRCDPISGHTALYWYRQSLGQGLEFLIYFQGNSAPDKSGLPSDRFSAERTGGSVSTLTIQRTQQEDSAVYLCASSLAPGGREAFFGQGTRLTVV.

This clone was seen only once. This sequence joins TRBV6-5 and TRBJ1-2, with TRBD1 matching 7 bases. Trimming took 6 bases from V and 8 from J; bases not matched to a gene: 12. Germline CDR1 reads MNHEY; CDR2 reads SVGAGI. CDR3 length equals 14 residues. The DNA of the CDR3 is TGTGCCAGCAGACCGACAGGGAGGAGCAGCGGCTACACCTTC. This gives the protein CASRPTGRSSGYTF.

The J gene is TRBJ2-5, the V gene TRBV6-5; 11 nucleotides line up with TRBD2. Germline V gene sequence: CDR1 MNHEY, CDR2 SVGAGI. There are 16 residues in the CDR3. The trim removed 4 bases at V and 3 bases at J, leaving 7 bases unmatched. Written as DNA, the CDR3 is TGTGCCAGCAGTTCGGGTAGCGGGGGGGCCAAAGAGACCCAGTACTTC. Translating gives CASSSGSGGAKETQYF.

About this clone itself: The sample carries other DNA sequences with the same CDR3. The chain combines TRBV30 with TRBJ1-4, with D possibly matching TRBD1 (6 bases). The CDR3 covers 14 residues. Germline CDR1 and CDR2: GTSNPN and SVGIG (reference sequence). Trimming removed 1 base from V and 1 base from J, with 7 bases in between. CDR3 sequence: CAWSGRGTNEKLFF. In DNA, the CDR3 is TGTGCCTGGAGTGGCAGGGGAACTAATGAAAAACTGTTTTTT.

The chain recombines TRBV19 with TRBJ1-1; a possible D gene is TRBD1 (6 bases). Per germline, CDR1 LNHDA and CDR2 SQIVND (reference sequence). This CDR3 spans 14 amino acids. V lost 0 bases and J lost 8, with 13 bases in between. For the CDR3, the DNA is TGTGCCAGTAGTATAGATCCTTTCGGGACAGAAGCTTTCTTT. Encoded protein: CASSIDPFGTEAFF.